The TCR beta chain described here comes from a study of spatial heterogeneity in lung cancer. Overall study: Detected beta-chain sequences consistently exceeded alpha-chain sequences.

This clonotype was recorded many times. The study tagged each TCR cDNA molecule with a unique molecular identifier. TCRdb re-called the 5' RACE reads with MiXCR, one entry per CDR3 protein. This table has more than 45,000 distinct CDR3 sequences, approximately 5% appearing once. Germline V CDR1 and CDR2: SGHNT, YYREEE (reference sequence). The CDR3 totals 16 residues. V gave up 6 bases and J gave up 4 bases, with 19 bases separating them. Described time point: sample taken at primary tumor resection. Patients with untreated early-stage non-small cell lung cancer, numbering roughly 69, were the donors. Unsorted samples of tumor, nontumor lung or frozen PBMC had their whole RNA sequenced.

This TCR came from a male donor with early-stage non-small cell lung cancer. The chain has TRBV5-4 and TRBJ2-2; D may be TRBD1 or TRBD2 (5 bases each). The starting material was PBMCs, obtained at surgery. The CDR3 sequence: CASTPRGGAPTGELFF. The DNA for the CDR3 is TGTGCCAGCACCCCCCGTGGGGGAGCGCCCACCGGGGAGCTGTTTTTT.